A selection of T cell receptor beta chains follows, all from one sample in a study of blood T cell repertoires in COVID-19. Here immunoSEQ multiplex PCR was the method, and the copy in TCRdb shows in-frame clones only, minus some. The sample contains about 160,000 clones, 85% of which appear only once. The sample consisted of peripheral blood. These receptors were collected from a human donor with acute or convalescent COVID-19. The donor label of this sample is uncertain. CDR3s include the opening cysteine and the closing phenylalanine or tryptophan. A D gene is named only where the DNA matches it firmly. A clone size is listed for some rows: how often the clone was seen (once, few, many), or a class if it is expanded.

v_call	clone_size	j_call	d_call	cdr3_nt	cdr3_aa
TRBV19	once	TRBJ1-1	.	TGTGCCAGTAGTACGCACCCAGGGCCAAACACTGAAGCTTTCTTT	CASSTHPGPNTEAFF
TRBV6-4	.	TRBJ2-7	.	TGTGCCAGCAGTGTCGACTTCGGGTCCCCATACGAGCAGTACTTC	CASSVDFGSPYEQYF
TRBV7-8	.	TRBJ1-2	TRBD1	TGTGCCAGCAGCTTGGAAGACAGGGGGCCTGGTGGCTACACCTTC	CASSLEDRGPGGYTF
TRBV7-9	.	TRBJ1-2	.	TGTGCCAGCAGCTTAGACCTCCTCCGGGACTCTAACTATGGCTACACCTTC	CASSLDLLRDSNYGYTF
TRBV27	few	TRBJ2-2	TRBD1	TGTGCCAGCAGCGGACAGGGGGCTCTTATGGGGGAGCTGTTTTTT	CASSGQGALMGELFF
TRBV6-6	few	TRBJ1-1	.	TGTGCCAGCAGTTTAGCTATGAACACTGAAGCTTTCTTT	CASSLAMNTEAFF
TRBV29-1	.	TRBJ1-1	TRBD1	TGCAGCGTAGACCCCGGGACAGTTGGAAAGGCTTTCTTT	CSVDPGTVGKAFF
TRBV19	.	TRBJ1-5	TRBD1	TGTGCCAGTAGTCAGGGGGTTGGTCAGCCCCAGCATTTT	CASSQGVGQPQHF
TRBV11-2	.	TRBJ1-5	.	TGTGCCAGCAGCTTAGGCGGTCCCACCAATCAGCCCCAGCATTTT	CASSLGGPTNQPQHF
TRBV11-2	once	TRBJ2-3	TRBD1	TGTGCCAGCAGCTTGGACAGGAGCCCTACAGATACGCAGTATTTT	CASSLDRSPTDTQYF
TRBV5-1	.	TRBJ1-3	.	TGCGCCAGCAGCCCCCTAGGCGGAAACACCATATATTTT	CASSPLGGNTIYF
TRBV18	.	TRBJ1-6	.	TGTGCCAGCTCACCACCAAGCACCAATTCACCCCTCCACTTT	CASSPPSTNSPLHF
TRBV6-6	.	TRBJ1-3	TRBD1	TGTGCCAGCAGCCCTCGGGACAGGGTGGAAGGAAACACCATATATTTT	CASSPRDRVEGNTIYF
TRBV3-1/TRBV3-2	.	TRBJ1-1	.	TGTGCCAGCAGCCATTTAACTGCTGAAGCTTTCTTT	CASSHLTAEAFF
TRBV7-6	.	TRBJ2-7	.	TGTGCCAGCAGCTTAGGCGGTCTCAAGTCCAGCGAGCAGTACTTC	CASSLGGLKSSEQYF
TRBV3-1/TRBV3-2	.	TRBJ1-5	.	TGTGCCAGCAGCCAAGTGGGGGGAAATCAGCCCCAGCATTTT	CASSQVGGNQPQHF
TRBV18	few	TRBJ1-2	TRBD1	TGTGCCAGCTCACCGGGGACAGGGAAGGTCGGCTATGGCTACACCTTC	CASSPGTGKVGYGYTF
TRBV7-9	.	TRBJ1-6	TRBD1	TGTGCCAGCAGCCATGGACAGGGCGGCTCACCCCTCCACTTT	CASSHGQGGSPLHF
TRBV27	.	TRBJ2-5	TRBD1	TGTGCCAGCAGTTTTTCGACAGGGCAAGAGACCCAGTACTTC	CASSFSTGQETQYF
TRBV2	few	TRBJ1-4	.	TGTGCCAGCAGTCGACCGGGGACACACGCAACTAATGAAAAACTGTTTTTT	CASSRPGTHATNEKLFF
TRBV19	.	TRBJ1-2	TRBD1	TGTGCCAGTACCCTCCGGGGACAGAGATATGGCTACACCTTC	CASTLRGQRYGYTF
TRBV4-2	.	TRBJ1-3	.	TGTGCCAGCAGCCAAGATCGTACCCGAGCCTACTCTGGAAACACCATATATTTT	CASSQDRTRAYSGNTIYF
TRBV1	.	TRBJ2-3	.	TGCACCAGCAGCCAAGGGTGGAGCGGGGGGGCTCGCCAAGATACGCAGTATTTT	CTSSQGWSGGARQDTQYF
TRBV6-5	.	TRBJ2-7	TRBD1	TGTGCCAGCACCCGAACAGGGGAATCAGGAGGCGAGCAGTACTTC	CASTRTGESGGEQYF
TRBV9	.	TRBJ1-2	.	TGTGCCAGCAGCGTAGGAGGTCGTCTTAGCTATGGCTACACCTTC	CASSVGGRLSYGYTF
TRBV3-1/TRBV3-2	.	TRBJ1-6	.	TGTGCCAGCACAAGGGGATGGAATTCACCCCTCCACTTT	CASTRGWNSPLHF
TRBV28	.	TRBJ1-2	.	TGTGCCAGCAGTGTCCGGGATGGCTACACCTTC	CASSVRDGYTF
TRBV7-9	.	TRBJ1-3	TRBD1	TGTGCCAGCAGCTTACAGGGGGCTGGAAACACCATATATTTT	CASSLQGAGNTIYF
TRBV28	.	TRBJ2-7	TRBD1	TGTGCCAGCAGTTCCCCCCGACAGGGTTCCTACGAGCAGTACTTC	CASSSPRQGSYEQYF
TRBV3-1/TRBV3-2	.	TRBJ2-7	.	TGTGCCAGCAGCCCACCTGGGGCCGACTCCTGGTACGAGCAGTACTTC	CASSPPGADSWYEQYF
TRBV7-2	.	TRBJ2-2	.	TGTGCCAGCAGCTTATCAGGCACCGGGGAGCTGTTTTTT	CASSLSGTGELFF
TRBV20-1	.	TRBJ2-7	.	TGCAGTGCTAGTCGCACAGGGATCGAGCAGTACTTC	CSASRTGIEQYF
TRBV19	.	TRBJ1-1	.	TGTGCCAGTAGTATAGGGGCAGGAACGGGGGCTTTCTTT	CASSIGAGTGAFF
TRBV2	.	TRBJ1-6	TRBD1	TGTGCCAGCAGTGGGACAGGGGGCAATTCACCCCTCCACTTT	CASSGTGGNSPLHF